These 20 T cell receptor beta chains were sequenced from one sample in a study of OX40 agonist ivuxolimab in advanced cancers. TCRdb's copy holds only in-frame clones and misses some; the assay was immunoSEQ multiplex PCR. The table includes 63,000 or so clones, about four fifths detected once. The starting material was CD4+ or CD8+ T cells sorted from blood, obtained in a trial of the OX40 agonist ivuxolimab. All receptors come from an adult with an advanced solid tumor such as melanoma, head and neck, liver or kidney cancer.

In this sample, this clone turned up a few times. The chain links TRBV10-3 to TRBJ2-7, with TRBD2 as a possible D gene (6 bases). Germline-derived CDR1 and CDR2 are ENHRY and SYGVKD. Trimming shortened V by 5 bases and J by 5 bases, and 16 bases separated the two germline ends. The CDR3 is made up of 14 amino acids. CDR3 loop: CAISPIGGFDEQYF. The CDR3 nucleotides are TGTGCCATCAGTCCTATTGGAGGGTTCGACGAGCAGTACTTC.

The count of this clone is one. DNA of the CDR3: TGTGCCAGCTCCAGAACCGTTGCGAACACCGGGGAGCTGTTTTTT. It is translated as CASSRTVANTGELFF. The chain employs TRBV2 and TRBJ2-2; D call uncertain. Germline V gene lookup returns CDR1 SNHLY and CDR2 FYNNEI. The length of the CDR3 is 15 residues. The V and J ends lost 8 bases and 0 bases respectively, with 13 bases between them.

The chain is built from TRBV6-5 and TRBJ1-1; 7 nucleotides align to TRBD1. Germline assignment: CDR1 MNHEY and CDR2 SVGAGI. The CDR3 extends over 13 amino acids. With 6 bases clipped from V and 2 bases from J, the junction kept 3 bases outside the gene matches. CDR3 region: CASRGQTNTEAFF. CDR3 bases: TGTGCCAGCAGGGGACAGACTAACACTGAAGCTTTCTTT.

The V and J genes are TRBV11-2 and TRBJ1-2, with TRBD1 matching over 7 bases. The CDR3 has 15 amino acids. V was clipped by 1 base and J by 2 bases; unmatched bases: 4. CDR1 and CDR2 (germline): SGHAT, FQNNGV. The CDR3 is CASSLGPGGNYGYTF. The DNA for the CDR3 is TGTGCCAGCAGCTTAGGTCCAGGGGGGAACTATGGCTACACCTTC.

The CDR3 DNA reads TGTGCCAGCACCTTCGGGCAACAAGGCTACGAGCAGTACTTC. It encodes CASTFGQQGYEQYF. V and J are TRBV6-6 and TRBJ2-7; D remains ambiguous. CDR1 and CDR2 (germline): MNHNY, SVGAGI (reference sequence). The CDR3 length is 14 residues. V was clipped by 7 bases and J by 3 bases, with 16 bases between them.

This chain connects TRBV7-8 to TRBJ2-7; TRBD2 might be the D (6 bases). The germline gives CDR1 SGHVS, CDR2 FQNEAQ. The germline V and J ends were trimmed by 5 bases and 4 bases, with 12 bases remaining between them. This CDR3 spans 13 amino acids. CDR3 sequence (DNA): TGTGCCAGCAGCCTTAGCGGTTCATACGAGCAGTACTTC. Its translation: CASSLSGSYEQYF.

This rearrangement joins TRBV4-1 to TRBJ2-1; the match to TRBD2 covers 13 bases. J was trimmed by 2 bases and V by 5 bases; bases with no gene match: 6. CDR3 size: 17 residues. Germline V gene sequence: CDR1 MGHRA, CDR2 YSYEKL. CDR3 DNA: TGCGCCAGCAGCACCCGACTAGCGGGGGGCCCCTACAATGAGCAGTTCTTC. Residues: CASSTRLAGGPYNEQFF.

This clone was counted at least ten times. The rearrangement uses TRBV7-9 and TRBJ1-1; D gene ambiguous. Deletions cut 1 base from V and 4 bases from J, with 1 base between. The CDR3 spans 11 residues. Germline CDR1 SEHNR, CDR2 FQNEAQ (reference sequence). As DNA, the CDR3 is TGTGCCAGCAGCTTAGTCACTGAAGCTTTCTTT. This sequence encodes CASSLVTEAFF.

This sequence joins TRBV5-1 and TRBJ2-2, with TRBD1 matching over 7 bases. This CDR3 comprises 16 residues. The germline gives CDR1 SGHRS, CDR2 YFSETQ. V shed 2 bases and J 0 bases; nucleotides not matched to a gene: 4. The chain's CDR3 is CASSFDRAPNTGELFF. DNA of the CDR3: TGCGCCAGCAGCTTCGACAGGGCCCCGAACACCGGGGAGCTGTTTTTT.

The chain links TRBV2 to TRBJ2-1; D unresolved. The ends were cut back, 8 bases at V and 7 bases at J, with 18 bases in the middle. Germline V gives CDR1 SNHLY, CDR2 FYNNEI. The CDR3 totals 14 residues. The CDR3 DNA sequence: TGTGCCAGCGGTCCCCCTAGGGTCATTAATGAGCAGTTCTTC. It is translated as CASGPPRVINEQFF. Full variable domain (remainder filled in from reference TRBV2 and TRBJ2-1): EPEVTQTPSHQVTQMGQEVILRCVPISNHLYFYWYRQILGQKVEFLVSFYNNEISEKSEIFDDQFSVERPDGSNFTLKIRSTKLEDSAMYFCASGPPRVINEQFFGPGTRLTVL.

This clone occurred once. The genes are TRBV7-3 and TRBJ1-2; the D is unclear. CDR3 length equals 14 residues. CDR1 is SGHTA, CDR2 FQGTGA, per germline. Between the trimmed V and J ends, which lost 4 bases and 8 bases, there was a span of 17 bases. CDR3 loop: CASSSTALQEGYTF. The DNA of the CDR3 is TGTGCCAGCAGCTCCACGGCCCTGCAGGAGGGCTACACCTTC. The full variable domain, with the rest looked up from reference TRBV7-3 and TRBJ1-2, is GAGVSQTPSNKVTEKGKYVELRCDPISGHTALYWYRQSLGQGPEFLIYFQGTGAADDSGLPNDRFFAVRPEGSVSTLKIQRTERGDSAVYLCASSSTALQEGYTFGSGTRLTVV.

This chain connects TRBV5-1 to TRBJ2-5; the match to TRBD2 covers 10 bases. V was pared by 0 bases and J by 1 base, with 9 bases of the junction left unmatched. The CDR3 spans 18 residues. The germline V gene has CDR1 SGHRS and CDR2 YFSETQ. CDR3 DNA: TGCGCCAGCAGCTTGGAGGCTAGCGGGGGAGGGCTCCAAGAGACCCAGTACTTC. Amino acids: CASSLEASGGGLQETQYF.

This chain joins TRBV5-4 and TRBJ1-1; weak D call: TRBD1 (5 bases). In germline, CDR1 is SGHNT, CDR2 YYREEE (reference sequence). V lost 0 bases and J lost 1, with 13 bases in between. This CDR3 has 16 amino acids. The DNA for the CDR3 is TGTGCCAGCAGCTTGGGGTCGCCAGGGCCGAACACTGAAGCTTTCTTT. Its translation is CASSLGSPGPNTEAFF.

The chain joins TRBV7-2 to TRBJ2-3; TRBD1 or TRBD2 may be the D gene (5 bases each). The germline gives CDR1 SGHTA, CDR2 FQGNSA. This CDR3 contains 12 residues. With 6 bases removed from V and 2 bases from J, the gap between germline ends came to 6 bases. The CDR3 coding sequence is TGTGCCAGCAGGGGGGACACAGATACGCAGTATTTT. It translates to CASRGDTDTQYF.

The chain combines TRBV6-1 with TRBJ2-3; D is uncertain. The germline V gene encodes CDR1 MNHNS and CDR2 SASEGT. V lost 6 bases to trimming and J lost 2 bases, with 6 bases between them. CDR3 size: 12 residues. The CDR3 loop reads CASSLHTDTQYF. CDR3 nucleotide sequence: TGTGCCAGCAGCCTACACACAGATACGCAGTATTTT.

This chain joins TRBV11-2 and TRBJ2-1, with a weak D call TRBD2 (6 bases). V was shortened by 10 bases and J by 3 bases, with 28 bases between the two germline ends. The CDR3 has 18 amino acids. Per the germline V gene, CDR1 is SGHAT and CDR2 is FQNNGV. CDR3 DNA: TGTGCCACCCGGACTAACAGGTCTCCGATCCCGTACTACAATGAGCAGTTCTTC. As protein: CATRTNRSPIPYYNEQFF.

The chain employs TRBV6-5 and TRBJ1-2, with D perhaps TRBD1 (5 bases). With 0 bases removed from V and 4 bases from J, the gap between germline ends came to 9 bases. The CDR3 is made up of 14 amino acids. Per germline, CDR1 MNHEY and CDR2 SVGAGI. The CDR3 region is CASSYSGELYGYTF. CDR3 bases: TGTGCCAGCAGTTACTCAGGGGAGCTCTATGGCTACACCTTC.

The CDR3, as DNA: TGTGCCAGCAGTTTATTTCCCCCGAGACAGCGGAACCACTACGAGCAGTACTTC. Amino acids: CASSLFPPRQRNHYEQYF. The V and J genes are TRBV27 and TRBJ2-7; either TRBD1 or TRBD2 may fit D (5 bases each). The V gene lost 1 base and the J gene lost 3 bases, with 22 bases spanning the gap. There are 18 residues in the CDR3. Looked up from germline, CDR1 is MNHEY and CDR2 is SMNVEV (reference sequence).

This clone was detected once. V gene TRBV7-2 combines with J gene TRBJ2-5; D gene unclear. V lost 5 bases and J lost 3, with 10 bases in between. CDR1 is SGHTA, CDR2 FQGNSA, per germline. The CDR3 has 13 residues. The CDR3 DNA sequence: TGTGCCAGCAGCGGAGACCCAAAAGAGACCCAGTACTTC. It translates to CASSGDPKETQYF.

V usage is TRBV27 and J usage is TRBJ2-5; 11 nucleotides match TRBD1. The J call is doubtful: the DNA matches TRBJ2-7 better. The length of the CDR3 is 16 residues. CDR1 and CDR2 (germline): MNHEY, SMNVEV (reference sequence). The CDR3, as DNA: TGTGCCAGCAGTTCTAAGGGGTGGGACAGGGGGTACGAGCAGTACTTC. Translated, it gives CASSSKGWDRGYEQYF.